Each of the 32 T cell receptor beta chains below was sequenced from the same sample in a study of blood T cells in healthy people across ages. A second 7 to 11 cycle PCR used barcoded and J-beta primers. TCRdb redid the calling of the 5' RACE reads with MiXCR, one entry per CDR3 protein. Altogether approximately 1,700,000 distinct CDR3 sequences are present, roughly two fifths being singletons, with the ten largest covering roughly 23%. The sequenced sample was blood. These TCRs come from a human donor in good health.

This clonotype was counted a few times. V and J are TRBV5-6 and TRBJ2-3; D may be TRBD1 (5 bases). Germline CDR1 and CDR2: SGHDT and YYEEEE. Trimming left V 2 bases short and J 0 bases short, with 13 bases between. The CDR3 contains 16 residues. CDR3 residues: CASSFRTQTSTDTQYF. The DNA for the CDR3 is TGTGCCAGCAGCTTCCGGACACAAACTAGCACAGATACGCAGTATTTT.

The chain couples TRBV29-1 to TRBJ1-1; the D is unclear. CDR1 and CDR2 (germline): SQVTM, ANQGSEA. The length of the CDR3 is 14 residues. Trimming left V 5 bases short and J 1 base short, with 14 bases between. The CDR3 DNA reads as TGCAGCGTTTGGGGTCTTTTGGAGAACACTGAAGCTTTCTTT. Protein sequence: CSVWGLLENTEAFF.

This chain joins TRBV6-2 or TRBV6-3 and TRBJ2-5, with a weak D call TRBD1 (6 bases). Germline V gene data show CDR1 as MNHEY and CDR2 as SVGEGT. The CDR3 length is 15 residues. V lost 2 bases and J lost 11, with 21 bases in between. CDR3 sequence: CASSYRPGHLREQYF. The CDR3 DNA reads as TGTGCCAGCAGTTACCGTCCGGGACACCTTAGAGAGCAGTACTTC.

This chain connects TRBV29-1 to TRBJ2-7; the D is unclear. The length of the CDR3 is 12 residues. Germline values: CDR1 SQVTM, CDR2 ANQGSEA. Trimming stripped 3 bases from V and 1 base from J, with 7 bases between. The CDR3 here is CSVEVGSYEQYF. As DNA, the CDR3 is TGCAGCGTTGAGGTAGGGTCCTACGAGCAGTACTTC.

The chain couples TRBV2 to TRBJ1-2, with a weak D call TRBD1 (5 bases). The CDR3 spans 13 residues. In germline, CDR1 is SNHLY, CDR2 FYNNEI. V was cut by 6 bases and J by 8 bases, with 16 bases left in between. CDR3 sequence reads: CASSDSLGGGYTF. In nucleotides, the CDR3 is TGTGCCAGCAGCGACAGTCTCGGAGGGGGCTACACCTTC. Looking up the rest from reference TRBV2 and TRBJ1-2 gives the full variable domain: EPEVTQTPSHQVTQMGQEVILRCVPISNHLYFYWYRQILGQKVEFLVSFYNNEISEKSEIFDDQFSVERPDGSNFTLKIRSTKLEDSAMYFCASSDSLGGGYTFGSGTRLTVV.

This clonotype was found a few times. This chain uses TRBV6-1 with TRBJ2-2; perhaps TRBD2 as D (6 bases). V was cut by 2 bases and J by 6 bases, with 13 bases left in between. The germline V gene has CDR1 MNHNS and CDR2 SASEGT. The CDR3 runs to 15 residues. The CDR3 sequence is CASSEWGGRSGELFF. The CDR3 bases are TGTGCCAGCAGTGAATGGGGAGGTCGATCCGGGGAGCTGTTTTTT.

Here the CDR3 reads CASSRGGEGYTF. The DNA for the CDR3 is TGTGCCAGCAGCCGTGGAGGGGAAGGCTACACCTTC. This sequence joins TRBV25-1 and TRBJ1-2; possible D gene TRBD1, 5 bases. The CDR3 is 12 amino acids. Germline-derived CDR1 and CDR2 are MGHDK and SYGVNS. Deletions cut 6 bases from V and 8 bases from J, with 13 bases between.

This chain's CDR3 is CSAPGGPNNEQFF. The CDR3 coding sequence is TGCAGTGCCCCGGGGGGGCCCAACAATGAGCAGTTCTTC. This rearrangement joins TRBV20-1 to TRBJ2-1; 8 nucleotides agree with TRBD2. Trimming removed 6 bases from V and 5 bases from J; junction bases left unmatched: 6. The CDR3 has 13 residues. Germline lookup yields CDR1 DFQATT and CDR2 SNEGSKA (reference sequence).

V and J are TRBV6-2 or TRBV6-3 and TRBJ2-4, with D maybe TRBD1 (6 bases). TRBJ2-7 matches the DNA end more closely, so the J call is doubtful. The CDR3 is 15 amino acids. CDR1 and CDR2 from the germline V gene are MNHEY and SVGEGT. CDR3 residues: CASSYEGTIYHEQYF. In DNA form, the CDR3 reads TGTGCCAGCAGTTACGAGGGGACAATCTATCACGAGCAGTACTTC.

The chain employs TRBV20-1 and TRBJ2-1; the D gene is possibly TRBD1 (7 bases). The tail of the sequence fits TRBJ2-7 better, so the J call may be wrong. The germline CDR1 and CDR2 sequences are DFQATT and SNEGSKA (reference sequence). The CDR3 is made up of 18 amino acids. In DNA, the CDR3 is TGCAGTGCTAGAGACCACGGCGCAGGGGGGTTCACCTACAATGAGCAGTACTTC. This sequence encodes CSARDHGAGGFTYNEQYF.

To note about this clonotype: The junction and the germline gene differ at one end; a read error may be behind it. The chain employs TRBV7-2 and TRBJ2-7; D remains unclear. The V gene's germline CDR1 is SGHTA and CDR2 FQGNSA. The CDR3 loop spans 13 amino acids. Here the CDR3 DNA reads TGTGCCGGCAGCTTAGAGAAGGGCTACGAGCAGTACTTC. It translates to CAGSLEKGYEQYF.

The chain couples TRBV4-3 to TRBJ2-3, with 11 positions matching TRBD2. The CDR3 sequence is 19 residues long. Germline V gives CDR1 LGHNA, CDR2 YSLEER. Trimming cost V 0 bases and J 2 bases; bases outside gene matches: 10. CDR3 sequence reads: CASSQDVTIAGGNTDTQYF. DNA for the CDR3: TGCGCCAGCAGCCAAGATGTCACGATAGCGGGGGGGAACACAGATACGCAGTATTTT.

The chain uses TRBV12-3 or TRBV12-4 and TRBJ1-2; D may be TRBD1 (5 bases). V lost 6 bases and J 2 bases, leaving 16 bases between the germline ends. The CDR3 length is 15 residues. The CDR3 loop reads CASRQSGLQNYGYTF. The CDR3 DNA reads as TGTGCCAGCAGGCAATCGGGACTTCAAAACTATGGCTACACCTTC.

This clonotype appeared a few times. V usage is TRBV27 and J usage is TRBJ1-6; D gene uncertain. The germline gives CDR1 MNHEY, CDR2 SMNVEV (reference sequence). There are 11 residues in the CDR3. The V end was cut by 9 bases, the J end by 7 bases, with 7 bases between. The DNA for the CDR3 is TGTGCCAGTGGATGGAATTCACCCCTCCACTTT. Protein: CASGWNSPLHF.

The V call is TRBV7-2, the J call TRBJ1-2; D ambiguous. Germline V gives CDR1 SGHTA, CDR2 FQGNSA. The V end lost 5 bases, the J end lost 4 bases, and 17 bases lay between the germline ends. CDR3 size: 15 residues. DNA of the CDR3: TGTGCCAGCAGCAACCCGGGCCGACCCTCCTATGGCTACACCTTC. Its translation is CASSNPGRPSYGYTF.

V usage is TRBV10-2 and J usage is TRBJ2-1, with 11 bases that match TRBD2. This CDR3 has 15 residues. V lost 4 bases and J lost 9; bases outside the gene matches: 8. Germline V gives CDR1 WSHSY, CDR2 SAAADI. The CDR3 DNA reads as TGCGCCAGCAGTGGGTTAGCGGGGGGGCAAAGTGAGCAGTTCTTC. This sequence encodes CASSGLAGGQSEQFF.

The J gene is TRBJ1-4, the V gene TRBV3-1, with D unclear. Germline assignment: CDR1 LGHDT and CDR2 YNNKEL (reference sequence). V was cut by 2 bases and J by 4 bases, with 14 bases left in between. This CDR3 has 16 residues. The CDR3 nucleotides read TGTGCCAGCAGCCAATTGAGTCCCGGAAGTAATGAAAAACTGTTTTTT. Protein product: CASSQLSPGSNEKLFF.

The CDR3 DNA is TGCGCCAGCAGCTTGGTCCCGACTAGCGGGGGGGCGCGTGAGACCCAGTACTTC. It yields the protein CASSLVPTSGGARETQYF. The V call is TRBV5-1, the J call TRBJ2-5; 14 bases line up with TRBD2. Looked up from germline, CDR1 is SGHRS and CDR2 is YFSETQ. This CDR3 comprises 18 residues. V lost 0 bases, J lost 5 bases, and 9 bases stayed unmatched. Based on the CDR3 plus reference TRBV5-1 and TRBJ2-5, the full variable domain is KAGVTQTPRYLIKTRGQQVTLSCSPISGHRSVSWYQQTPGQGLQFLFEYFSETQRNKGNFPGRFSGRQFSNSRSEMNVSTLELGDSALYLCASSLVPTSGGARETQYFGPGTRLLVL.

This chain connects TRBV12-3 or TRBV12-4 to TRBJ1-3; D is uncertain. V was clipped by 7 bases and J by 0 bases, with 13 bases between them. The CDR3 sequence is 15 residues long. DNA of the CDR3: TGTGCCAGCACCTTGGTTTTGGGCTCTGGAAACACCATATATTTT. It translates to CASTLVLGSGNTIYF.

The chain carries TRBV10-3 and TRBJ2-3, with D perhaps TRBD2 (5 bases). The CDR3 contains 15 residues. V was shortened by 1 base and J by 0 bases, with 8 bases between the two germline ends. Germline CDR1 ENHRY, CDR2 SYGVKD. CDR3 DNA: TGTGCCATCAGTGAGTGGGGAGATAGCACAGATACGCAGTATTTT. Amino acid sequence: CAISEWGDSTDTQYF.

This clonotype was picked up a small number of times. The chain recombines TRBV28 with TRBJ1-1; 11 bases fit TRBD1. The length of the CDR3 is 15 residues. CDR1 MDHEN and CDR2 SYDVKM come from the germline V gene. V was pared by 3 bases and J by 5 bases, with 5 bases of the junction left unmatched. The CDR3 reads CASSFVGQGATEAFF. CDR3 sequence (DNA): TGTGCCAGCAGTTTTGTCGGACAGGGGGCAACTGAAGCTTTCTTT.

The CDR3 sequence is CASRISGGPYNEQFF. CDR3 DNA sequence: TGTGCCAGCAGAATAAGCGGGGGGCCATACAATGAGCAGTTCTTC. The V and J genes are TRBV7-3 and TRBJ2-1; 9 nucleotides agree with TRBD2. Germline V gene data show CDR1 as SGHTA and CDR2 as FQGTGA. The length of the CDR3 is 15 residues. V lost 6 bases and J lost 4; bases outside the gene matches: 7.

V is TRBV7-2 and J is TRBJ2-5; tentatively, D is TRBD1 (6 bases). CDR3 size: 15 residues. V lost 1 base and J lost 5, with 14 bases in between. Germline CDR1 is SGHTA and CDR2 is FQGNSA. Here the CDR3 DNA reads TGTGCCAGCAGCTTAGGGCGAACAGGGATGGAGACCCAGTACTTC. Residues: CASSLGRTGMETQYF.

This chain links TRBV6-2 or TRBV6-3 with TRBJ1-5; D ambiguous. CDR1 is MNHEY, CDR2 SVGEGT, per germline. V was cut by 4 bases and J by 2 bases, with 9 bases left in between. CDR3 length: 14 amino acids. The DNA of the CDR3 is TGTGCCAGCAGTTGGTTTGCTGGCAATCAGCCCCAGCATTTT. This translates into CASSWFAGNQPQHF.

The table lists this clonotype with a few counts. The chain carries TRBV20-1 and TRBJ2-3, with D perhaps TRBD2 (6 bases). Germline CDR1 reads DFQATT; CDR2 reads SNEGSKA (reference sequence). The V end was cut by 3 bases, the J end by 0 bases, with 19 bases between. This CDR3 has 17 amino acids. CDR3 protein: CSASVRGDRPSTDTQYF. The DNA of the CDR3 is TGCAGTGCTAGTGTCCGCGGGGACCGACCTAGCACAGATACGCAGTATTTT.

J is TRBJ1-1 and V is TRBV10-3, with D possibly matching TRBD1 (5 bases). Germline V gives CDR1 ENHRY, CDR2 SYGVKD. Trimming stripped 9 bases from V and 6 bases from J, with 14 bases between. This CDR3 has 12 residues. CDR3 residues: CAMKGVGAEAFF. The CDR3 DNA sequence: TGTGCCATGAAAGGGGTAGGGGCTGAAGCTTTCTTT.

This clonotype was detected a few times. The chain has TRBV7-2 and TRBJ2-7; 8 positions agree with TRBD1. The CDR3 spans 14 residues. Germline trimming cut 1 base from V and 5 bases from J; bases unmatched to any gene: 4. Germline values: CDR1 SGHTA, CDR2 FQGNSA. The DNA of the CDR3 is TGTGCCAGCAGCTTAGGGACAGGGTATAACGAGCAGTACTTC. This sequence encodes CASSLGTGYNEQYF.

This rearrangement joins TRBV12-3 or TRBV12-4 to TRBJ1-2, with D unclear. The CDR3 has 11 amino acids. V lost 6 bases and J 5 bases, leaving 7 bases between the germline ends. For the CDR3, the DNA is TGTGCCAGCAGGCTGACGTATGGCTACACCTTC. Protein sequence: CASRLTYGYTF.

The chain links TRBV7-2 to TRBJ2-1; 11 bases agree with TRBD2. The V gene's germline CDR1 is SGHTA and CDR2 FQGNSA. The CDR3 runs to 17 residues. The V and J ends lost 2 bases and 0 bases, in that order; junction bases with no gene match: 3. This CDR3 is CASSLLAGGTSYNEQFF. CDR3 bases: TGTGCCAGCAGCTTACTAGCGGGGGGTACCTCCTACAATGAGCAGTTCTTC.

The J gene is TRBJ2-5, the V gene TRBV7-9, with 13 nucleotides matching TRBD2. V shed 5 bases and J 4 bases; nucleotides not matched to a gene: 7. Looked up from germline, CDR1 is SEHNR and CDR2 is FQNEAQ (reference sequence). CDR3 size: 16 residues. The CDR3 loop is CASSPLAGGPGETQYF. The CDR3 nucleotides are TGTGCCAGCAGCCCACTAGCGGGGGGGCCGGGAGAGACCCAGTACTTC.

The J gene is TRBJ1-6, the V gene TRBV9; D unresolved. Germline-derived CDR1 and CDR2 are SGDLS and YYNGEE. The CDR3 totals 15 residues. V lost 0 bases and J lost 8, with 12 bases in between. The CDR3 sequence is CASSVDDLRDSPLHF. CDR3 bases: TGTGCCAGCAGCGTAGACGACCTCCGGGATTCACCCCTCCACTTT.

The J gene is TRBJ1-1, the V gene TRBV29-1; perhaps TRBD1 as D (5 bases). Germline V gene sequence: CDR1 SQVTM, CDR2 ANQGSEA. V shed 4 bases and J shed 5 bases, with 17 bases lying between them. The CDR3 is 14 residues long. The CDR3 DNA reads as TGCAGCGTTGCAGTCCTGGGGGAAACGACTGAAGCTTTCTTT. Protein product: CSVAVLGETTEAFF.